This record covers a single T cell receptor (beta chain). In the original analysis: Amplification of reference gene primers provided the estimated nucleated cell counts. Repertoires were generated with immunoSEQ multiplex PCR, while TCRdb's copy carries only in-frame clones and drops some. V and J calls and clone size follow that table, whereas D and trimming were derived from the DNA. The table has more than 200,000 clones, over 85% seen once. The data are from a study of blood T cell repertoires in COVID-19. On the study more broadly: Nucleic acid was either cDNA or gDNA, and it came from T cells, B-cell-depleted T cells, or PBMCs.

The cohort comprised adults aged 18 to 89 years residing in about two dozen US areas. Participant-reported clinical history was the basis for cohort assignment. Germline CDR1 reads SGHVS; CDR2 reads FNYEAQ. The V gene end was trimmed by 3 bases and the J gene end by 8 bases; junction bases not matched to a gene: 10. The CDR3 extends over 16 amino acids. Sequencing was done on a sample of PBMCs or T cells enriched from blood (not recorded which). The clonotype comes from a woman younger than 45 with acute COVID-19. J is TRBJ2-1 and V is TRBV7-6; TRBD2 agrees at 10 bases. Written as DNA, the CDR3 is TGTGCCAGCAGCTTCACAGCGGGGGGGCCCGGGGATGAGCAGTTCTTC. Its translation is CASSFTAGGPGDEQFF.